These 14 T cell receptor beta chains originate from one sample sequenced in a study of regulatory T cells in long-lasting Graves disease. Indicated time point: newly diagnosed GD, antithyroid drugs for less than 3 months. PBMC-derived RNA was used for the TCR library. The TCR beta library used iRepertoire HTBI primers with Arm-PCR amplification of CDR3. Using its own MiXCR run on the multiplex PCR reads, TCRdb lists one record per CDR3 protein. This sample has hundreds of thousands of distinct CDR3 sequences, with roughly 16% found just once. These same records also appear under a second study, on T cells in Graves' hyperthyroidism and ophthalmopathy.

The sample in question was peripheral blood mononuclear cells (PBMCs), obtained at new diagnosis, from a patient treated with antithyroid drugs. The origin of the receptors is a woman in her twenties or thirties with Graves disease.

This clonotype has more than one count but fewer than ten. This chain connects TRBV3-1 to TRBJ2-3, with 7 nucleotides matching TRBD2. Germline V gives CDR1 LGHDT, CDR2 YNNKEL (reference sequence). Trimming at V came to 3 bases and at J to 2 bases, leaving 26 bases not matched to a gene. The CDR3 spans 22 residues. DNA for the CDR3: TGTGCCAGCAGCCAGAGTCCCGAAGAGGGAAGGCTAGCGGTCCAGGTCACAGATACGCAGTATTTT. This gives the protein CASSQSPEEGRLAVQVTDTQYF.

In this sample, this clonotype turned up many times. The genes are TRBV7-9 and TRBJ2-1; D is perhaps TRBD1 (5 bases). The CDR3 runs to 17 residues. Germline V gene lookup returns CDR1 SEHNR and CDR2 FQNEAQ (reference sequence). V lost 5 bases and J lost 2, with 19 bases in between. CDR3: CASSPEDADRAYNEQFF. DNA of the CDR3: TGTGCCAGCAGCCCCGAGGATGCAGACAGAGCCTACAATGAGCAGTTCTTC.

The genes are TRBV20-1 and TRBJ1-2, with D tentatively TRBD1 (5 bases). Trimming took 5 bases from V and 3 from J, leaving 19 bases between them. The CDR3 is made up of 15 amino acids. CDR1 and CDR2 from the germline V gene are DFQATT and SNEGSKA (reference sequence). CDR3 DNA sequence: TGCAGTGCTCCATCGGGAGGGGCGAATTACTATGGCTACACCTTC. Its translation is CSAPSGGANYYGYTF.

This clonotype was seen only a few times. The chain uses TRBV19 and TRBJ1-1, with D unresolved. Looked up from germline, CDR1 is LNHDA and CDR2 is SQIVND (reference sequence). The CDR3 is made up of 16 amino acids. V was cut by 6 bases and J by 10 bases, with 27 bases left in between. The DNA for the CDR3 is TGTGCCAGTAGCAAGAGACCCGGTGAGTGGTTAGGCGGAGCTTTCTTT. Protein sequence: CASSKRPGEWLGGAFF. Supplemented by reference TRBV19 and TRBJ1-1, the full variable domain reads DGGITQSPKYLFRKEGQNVTLSCEQNLNHDAMYWYRQDPGQGLRLIYYSQIVNDFQKGDIAEGYSVSREKKESFPLTVTSAQKNPTAFYLCASSKRPGEWLGGAFFGQGTRLTVV.

CDR3 coding DNA: TGTGCCAGCTCACCTCCTAGAACGGACAGCAATCAGCCCCAGCATTTT. Translated, it gives CASSPPRTDSNQPQHF. The chain combines TRBV18 with TRBJ1-5; D gene ambiguous. The CDR3 covers 16 residues. V was pared by 3 bases and J by 1 base, with 13 bases between. Germline CDR1 reads KGHSH; CDR2 reads LQKENI.

This clonotype was recorded at least ten times. The V call is TRBV7-9, the J call TRBJ2-1; D not certain. The germline CDR1 and CDR2 sequences are SEHNR and FQNEAQ (reference sequence). This CDR3 region has 12 residues. Trimming removed 5 bases from V and 5 bases from J, with 7 bases in between. This CDR3 reads CASSTPNNEQFF. The CDR3 coding sequence is TGTGCCAGCAGCACCCCCAACAATGAGCAGTTCTTC.

In its sample, this clonotype was seen a few times. This chain's CDR3 is CSVEGRVRGETQYF. The DNA for the CDR3 is TGCAGCGTTGAAGGCAGGGTCAGAGGGGAGACCCAGTACTTC. The rearrangement links TRBV29-1 to TRBJ2-5; TRBD1 or TRBD2 may be the D gene (5 bases each). Trimming cost V 1 base and J 5 bases, with 14 bases left between them. The germline V gene encodes CDR1 SQVTM and CDR2 ANQGSEA. The CDR3 consists of 14 residues.

The table lists this clonotype with a few counts. This chain links TRBV7-9 with TRBJ2-7, with 10 nucleotides matching TRBD2. Germline values: CDR1 SEHNR, CDR2 FQNEAQ (reference sequence). The CDR3 covers 15 residues. With 4 bases clipped from V and 5 bases from J, the junction kept 8 bases outside the gene matches. The CDR3 bases are TGTGCCAGCAGCTGGACTAGCGGAGGGGAAAACGAGCAGTACTTC. This sequence encodes CASSWTSGGENEQYF.

This clonotype appeared many times. This chain links TRBV27 with TRBJ2-1; TRBD1 matches 7 bases. The CDR3 has 18 residues. In germline, CDR1 is MNHEY, CDR2 SMNVEV (reference sequence). The J segment lost 1 base and the V segment lost 3 bases, leaving 12 bases of the junction unmatched. CDR3 loop: CASSFLGGVGWSYNEQFF. The CDR3 coding sequence is TGTGCCAGCAGTTTCTTAGGGGGCGTAGGCTGGTCCTACAATGAGCAGTTCTTC.

This clonotype showed up many times. This chain uses TRBV20-1 with TRBJ2-7; TRBD2 matches 9 bases. Trimming took 0 bases from V and 2 from J; bases not matched to a gene: 5. CDR3 length: 15 residues. CDR1 is DFQATT, CDR2 SNEGSKA, per germline (reference sequence). The CDR3 loop is CSARDRSGRTYEQYF. The CDR3 DNA sequence: TGCAGTGCTAGAGATAGAAGCGGGAGGACCTACGAGCAGTACTTC.

In its sample, this clonotype was seen many times. The rearrangement joins TRBV27 to TRBJ2-7, with TRBD1 matching 7 bases. The CDR3 extends over 14 amino acids. Germline V gives CDR1 MNHEY, CDR2 SMNVEV (reference sequence). V was clipped by 6 bases and J by 2 bases; unmatched bases: 7. For the CDR3, the DNA is TGTGCCAGCAGATACAGGGGAACGGCCTACGAGCAGTACTTC. It is translated as CASRYRGTAYEQYF.

J is TRBJ2-7 and V is TRBV20-1; 7 bases fit TRBD1. CDR3 length: 12 amino acids. Trimming at V came to 5 bases and at J to 3 bases, leaving 4 bases not matched to a gene. Germline loops: CDR1 DFQATT, CDR2 SNEGSKA (reference sequence). CDR3 protein: CSAGQGVYEQYF. DNA for the CDR3: TGCAGTGCTGGCCAGGGGGTCTACGAGCAGTACTTC.

This clonotype was seen only a few times. J is TRBJ2-2 and V is TRBV5-1, with TRBD1 matching 7 bases. This CDR3 is 15 amino acids long. Germline CDR1 SGHRS, CDR2 YFSETQ. Trimming cost V 4 bases and J 6 bases; bases outside gene matches: 9. CDR3: CASSPQGRKSGELFF. The CDR3 nucleotides are TGCGCCAGCAGCCCACAGGGGCGCAAGTCCGGGGAGCTGTTTTTT. Full variable domain (missing parts from reference TRBV5-1 and TRBJ2-2): KAGVTQTPRYLIKTRGQQVTLSCSPISGHRSVSWYQQTPGQGLQFLFEYFSETQRNKGNFPGRFSGRQFSNSRSEMNVSTLELGDSALYLCASSPQGRKSGELFFGEGSRLTVL.

This clonotype was seen more than once but under ten times. The rearrangement uses TRBV18 and TRBJ2-5; D gene ambiguous. Trimming removed 2 bases at V and 2 bases at J, with 6 bases between. The CDR3 has 13 amino acids. Germline-derived CDR1 and CDR2 are KGHSH and LQKENI. The DNA for the CDR3 is TGTGCCAGCTCACCATACAGACAAGAGACCCAGTACTTC. It translates to CASSPYRQETQYF. The complete variable domain, with remaining parts taken from reference TRBV18 and TRBJ2-5, reads NAGVMQNPRHLVRRRGQEARLRCSPMKGHSHVYWYRQLPEEGLKFMVYLQKENIIDESGMPKERFSAEFPKEGPSILRIQQVVRGDSAAYFCASSPYRQETQYFGPGTRLLVL.